These 31 T cell receptor beta chains were all obtained from the same sample, sequenced in a study of control samples from healthy donors and cancer patients. Generated by immunoSEQ multiplex PCR, the TCRdb table keeps only in-frame clones and is missing some. Seen here are roughly 69,000 clones, 83% observed once, and the top ten hold 15% to 19%. Material: blood. Receptors originate from a man in his 60s in good health.

V and J are TRBV4-3 and TRBJ2-3, with D tentatively TRBD1 or TRBD2 (5 bases each). The V end was cut by 1 base, the J end by 0 bases, with 14 bases between. The V gene's germline CDR1 is LGHNA and CDR2 YSLEER. CDR3 length: 17 residues. This CDR3 reads CASSQGTGTTSTDTQYF. In DNA form, the CDR3 reads TGCGCCAGCAGCCAAGGAACCGGGACCACTAGCACAGATACGCAGTATTTT.

This chain links TRBV7-6 with TRBJ2-3; 10 bases match TRBD2. This CDR3 spans 14 amino acids. Per germline, CDR1 SGHVS and CDR2 FNYEAQ. The ends lost 3 bases at V and 6 bases at J; junction bases unmatched: 3. This CDR3 is CASSFSGRADTQYF. CDR3 coding DNA: TGTGCCAGCAGCTTCAGCGGGAGGGCTGATACGCAGTATTTT.

The table lists this clone with a few counts. The chain couples TRBV30 to TRBJ1-6; 9 nucleotides agree with TRBD1. Germline lookup yields CDR1 GTSNPN and CDR2 SVGIG (reference sequence). CDR3 length equals 15 residues. Losses at the gene ends were 0 bases for V and 8 bases for J; bases not matched to a gene: 5. Here the CDR3 DNA reads TGTGCCTGGAGTGTAGTAACAGGGGGCGATTCACCCCTCCACTTT. It codes for CAWSVVTGGDSPLHF.

In DNA form, the CDR3 reads TGTGCCAGCAGTTTATTTACTAGCGGGAGTCTCGATGAGCAGTTCTTC. It translates to CASSLFTSGSLDEQFF. The chain employs TRBV28 and TRBJ2-1; the match to TRBD2 covers 11 bases. Germline V gene data show CDR1 as MDHEN and CDR2 as SYDVKM. Trimming at V came to 1 base and at J to 8 bases, leaving 7 bases not matched to a gene. This CDR3 spans 16 amino acids.

The CDR3 protein is CASSYLQDYNEQFF. CDR3 bases: TGTGCCAGCAGTTACCTCCAAGACTACAATGAGCAGTTCTTC. The rearrangement joins TRBV6-5 to TRBJ2-1; no definite D call. The CDR3 has 14 amino acids. The V end was cut by 2 bases, the J end by 3 bases, with 8 bases between. Germline V gene sequence: CDR1 MNHEY, CDR2 SVGAGI.

The V gene is TRBV7-9, the J gene TRBJ1-2, with TRBD1 identical over 7 bases. The CDR3 length is 15 residues. The germline V gene encodes CDR1 SEHNR and CDR2 FQNEAQ (reference sequence). J gave up 2 bases and V 1 base, and 4 bases lay outside the gene matches. The CDR3 loop is CASSLVATGNYGYTF. In DNA, the CDR3 is TGTGCCAGCAGCTTAGTGGCGACAGGGAACTATGGCTACACCTTC.

The chain links TRBV4-1 to TRBJ2-7; possibly TRBD2 for D (5 bases). Trimming cost V 1 base and J 1 base, with 14 bases left between them. CDR3 length: 16 residues. Looked up from germline, CDR1 is MGHRA and CDR2 is YSYEKL. The CDR3 nucleotides read TGCGCCAGCAGCCAAGCGGCGACTACCCTATCCTACGAGCAGTACTTC. This sequence encodes CASSQAATTLSYEQYF.

This chain links TRBV7-6 with TRBJ2-2; D uncertain. Germline loops: CDR1 SGHVS, CDR2 FNYEAQ. V lost 8 bases to trimming and J lost 6 bases, with 13 bases between them. This CDR3 comprises 13 residues. CDR3 DNA: TGTGCCAGCGCCCCCCAGGAAGCCGGGGAGCTGTTTTTT. Translation gives CASAPQEAGELFF.

CDR3 sequence reads: CAIGTTGTGATEAFF. In DNA form, the CDR3 reads TGTGCCATCGGGACTACCGGGACAGGGGCCACTGAAGCTTTCTTT. This chain connects TRBV10-3 to TRBJ1-1, with TRBD1 identical over 10 bases. V lost 8 bases and J lost 4; bases outside the gene matches: 10. The length of the CDR3 is 15 residues. Per the germline V gene, CDR1 is ENHRY and CDR2 is SYGVKD.

The chain combines TRBV9 with TRBJ2-1; TRBD2 agrees at 10 bases. Germline V CDR1 and CDR2: SGDLS, YYNGEE. The CDR3 loop spans 18 amino acids. Germline trimming cut 4 bases from V and 0 bases from J; bases unmatched to any gene: 10. In nucleotides, the CDR3 is TGTGCCAGCAGCTCCCGACTAGCGGGCGTGCGCTCCTACAATGAGCAGTTCTTC. Its translation is CASSSRLAGVRSYNEQFF.

This clone was recorded only once. V gene TRBV3-1 (or the pseudogene TRBV3-2) combines with J gene TRBJ1-1; no firm D call. Trimming removed 6 bases from V and 4 bases from J, with 6 bases in between. CDR1 and CDR2 (germline): LGHDT, YNNKEL (reference sequence). CDR3 length: 11 amino acids. CDR3 nucleotides: TGTGCCAGCAGGGGTGGCACTGAAGCTTTCTTT. This codes for CASRGGTEAFF.

The chain is built from TRBV6-2 or TRBV6-3 and TRBJ2-7, with 10 bases fitting TRBD1. J was trimmed by 2 bases and V by 2 bases; bases with no gene match: 6. The CDR3 contains 16 residues. The germline gives CDR1 MNHEY, CDR2 SVGEGT. The CDR3 sequence: CASSYPTGGIAYEQYF. CDR3 coding DNA: TGTGCCAGCAGTTACCCGACAGGGGGCATCGCCTACGAGCAGTACTTC.

V is TRBV27 and J is TRBJ2-7; 15 nucleotides agree with TRBD2. This CDR3 is 18 amino acids long. Per germline, CDR1 MNHEY and CDR2 SMNVEV (reference sequence). Trimming at V came to 2 bases and at J to 0 bases, leaving 5 bases not matched to a gene. CDR3 sequence reads: CASSLRTSGRAVSYEQYF. The CDR3 DNA reads TGTGCCAGCAGTTTAAGGACTAGCGGGAGGGCCGTCTCCTACGAGCAGTACTTC.

This chain links TRBV4-2 with TRBJ2-1; 9 bases are shared with TRBD2. V lost 0 bases, J lost 7 bases, and 7 bases stayed unmatched. Germline V lookup: CDR1 LGHNA, CDR2 YNFKEQ. The CDR3 consists of 16 residues. The CDR3 loop reads CASSQEGASGTNEQFF. The CDR3 nucleotides are TGTGCCAGCAGCCAAGAGGGGGCTAGCGGGACGAATGAGCAGTTCTTC.

The CDR3 region is CASSYSERRRGRGEFF. CDR3 nucleotide sequence: TGTGCCAGCAGTTACTCGGAGCGGAGAAGGGGGCGCGGAGAGTTCTTC. The chain joins TRBV6-2 or TRBV6-3 to TRBJ2-1; 7 bases line up with TRBD1. The CDR3 has 16 residues. J lost 14 bases, V lost 0 bases, and 16 bases had no gene match. Germline CDR1 reads MNHEY; CDR2 reads SVGEGT.

The chain is built from TRBV5-1 and TRBJ2-5; the D gene is possibly TRBD2 (5 bases). V lost 1 base and J lost 5, with 12 bases in between. Germline V gene data show CDR1 as SGHRS and CDR2 as YFSETQ. The CDR3 extends over 14 amino acids. CDR3 nucleotide sequence: TGCGCCAGCAGCTTGACTTCTACGGGGGAGACCCAGTACTTC. Amino acids: CASSLTSTGETQYF.

The genes are TRBV5-1 and TRBJ1-5, with D perhaps TRBD1 (5 bases). The V and J ends lost 2 bases and 9 bases respectively, with 12 bases between them. The CDR3 loop spans 13 amino acids. Per the germline V gene, CDR1 is SGHRS and CDR2 is YFSETQ. DNA of the CDR3: TGCGCCAGCAGCTTACAGGTGGACGGGCCCCAGCATTTT. Translated: CASSLQVDGPQHF.

The chain links TRBV9 to TRBJ2-5, with 7 bases lining up with TRBD2. The CDR3 extends over 13 amino acids. V trimming: 7 bases; J trimming: 2 bases; junction bases outside the gene matches: 5. Germline CDR1 and CDR2: SGDLS and YYNGEE. The CDR3 DNA follows: TGTGCCAGCGGAAGGCGGGAGCAAGAGACCCAGTACTTC. It encodes CASGRREQETQYF.

V usage is TRBV27 and J usage is TRBJ2-2, with TRBD1 identical over 10 bases. The CDR3 runs 16 residues. Germline CDR1 MNHEY, CDR2 SMNVEV (reference sequence). Unmatched junction bases numbered 4, after V lost 0 bases and J lost 6 bases. CDR3 protein: CASSLSGTGVPGELFF. The DNA for the CDR3 is TGTGCCAGCAGTTTATCGGGGACAGGGGTCCCCGGGGAGCTGTTTTTT.

This chain uses TRBV11-2 with TRBJ1-3; a weak D match, TRBD1 (6 bases). Germline assignment: CDR1 SGHAT and CDR2 FQNNGV. The V gene lost 5 bases and the J gene lost 6 bases, with 14 bases spanning the gap. The CDR3 is 14 amino acids. In nucleotides, the CDR3 is TGTGCCAGCAGCGGCGGACAGCTATCAAACACCATATATTTT. Its protein product is CASSGGQLSNTIYF.

This rearrangement joins TRBV19 to TRBJ2-2; no clear D. The CDR3 is 16 residues long. V was clipped by 6 bases and J by 3 bases, with 17 bases between them. CDR1 LNHDA and CDR2 SQIVND come from the germline V gene (reference sequence). CDR3 sequence (DNA): TGTGCCAGTAGCCCCGACTCAACTTACTACACCGGGGAGCTGTTTTTT. The encoded protein is CASSPDSTYYTGELFF.

This chain uses TRBV25-1 with TRBJ2-1, with 8 bases aligning to TRBD2. The germline V gene encodes CDR1 MGHDK and CDR2 SYGVNS. The CDR3 spans 17 residues. Unmatched junction bases numbered 13, after V lost 5 bases and J lost 4 bases. CDR3 coding DNA: TGTGCCAGCAGTCCGGCGGGAGGCACGATAAAATACAATGAGCAGTTCTTC. Protein: CASSPAGGTIKYNEQFF.

V gene TRBV28 combines with J gene TRBJ2-2, with D perhaps TRBD1 (6 bases). The V gene lost 6 bases and the J gene lost 7 bases, with 9 bases spanning the gap. The CDR3 is made up of 12 amino acids. Germline V gene sequence: CDR1 MDHEN, CDR2 SYDVKM. CDR3 sequence reads: CASRGAGGELFF. In nucleotides, the CDR3 is TGTGCCAGCAGGGGGGCGGGCGGGGAGCTGTTTTTT.

The CDR3 reads CSVEIRGLGEETQYF. For the CDR3, the DNA is TGCAGCGTTGAGATCCGGGGGCTTGGGGAAGAGACCCAGTACTTC. The chain couples TRBV29-1 to TRBJ2-5; tentatively, D is TRBD1 or TRBD2 (6 bases each). Trimming stripped 3 bases from V and 3 bases from J, with 17 bases between. Germline-derived CDR1 and CDR2 are SQVTM and ANQGSEA. This CDR3 spans 15 amino acids.

The genes are TRBV5-5 and TRBJ2-3; 7 nucleotides agree with TRBD1. Germline CDR1 is SGHKS and CDR2 is YYEKEE (reference sequence). The J segment lost 0 bases and the V segment lost 3 bases, leaving 7 bases of the junction unmatched. This CDR3 has 16 amino acids. The DNA for the CDR3 is TGTGCCAGCAGCTACACCGGGACAGTCAGCACAGATACGCAGTATTTT. Amino acid sequence: CASSYTGTVSTDTQYF.

The chain employs TRBV21-1 and TRBJ2-7; the table names TRBD2, a call not compared with the DNA. TRBV21-1 corresponds to a pseudogene. This CDR3 has 13 amino acids. CDR3 residues: CARLSREVYEQYF. CDR3 DNA sequence: TGTGCCAGACTGAGCAGGGAGGTCTACGAGCAGTACTTC.

This sequence joins TRBV30 and TRBJ1-2; D gene unclear. There are 13 residues in the CDR3. With 4 bases removed from V and 7 bases from J, the gap between germline ends came to 16 bases. CDR1 GTSNPN and CDR2 SVGIG come from the germline V gene (reference sequence). In DNA form, the CDR3 reads TGTGCCTGGAATCCACGTCCCGCCTTTGGCTACACCTTC. Its protein product is CAWNPRPAFGYTF.

In this sample, this clone turned up a few times. V usage is TRBV9 and J usage is TRBJ1-6; no definite D call. The ends were cut back, 6 bases at V and 7 bases at J, with 11 bases in the middle. This CDR3 has 13 amino acids. Germline V gene data show CDR1 as SGDLS and CDR2 as YYNGEE. In nucleotides, the CDR3 is TGTGCCAGCACCCGGAGTTCCAATTCACCCCTCCACTTT. Translation gives CASTRSSNSPLHF.

A note on this clone: Mismatch with germline at one junction end may stem from a read error. The rearrangement uses TRBV6-5 and TRBJ2-2, with 8 nucleotides matching TRBD1. The CDR3 runs to 13 residues. CDR1 MNHEY and CDR2 SVGAGI come from the germline V gene. This CDR3 is CAGRGQDTGELFF. The CDR3 DNA sequence: TGTGCCGGCAGGGGGCAGGACACCGGGGAGCTGTTTTTT.

This clone is a singleton in its sample. Other DNA sequences in this sample translate to the same CDR3. The chain is built from TRBV9 and TRBJ2-1; TRBD2 agrees at 10 bases. CDR1 SGDLS and CDR2 YYNGEE come from the germline V gene. Germline trimming cut 3 bases from V and 0 bases from J; bases unmatched to any gene: 0. The CDR3 sequence is 15 residues long. In nucleotides, the CDR3 is TGTGCCAGCAGCGCTAGCGGGAGCTCCTACAATGAGCAGTTCTTC. Protein: CASSASGSSYNEQFF.

This chain uses TRBV5-1 with TRBJ2-5, with D perhaps TRBD1 or TRBD2 (5 bases each). The CDR3 runs to 14 residues. Germline CDR1 is SGHRS and CDR2 is YFSETQ. V lost 2 bases, J lost 5 bases, and 13 bases lay in between. This chain's CDR3 is CASSLSGSDETQYF. The CDR3 DNA is TGCGCCAGCAGCTTATCAGGGAGTGATGAGACCCAGTACTTC.